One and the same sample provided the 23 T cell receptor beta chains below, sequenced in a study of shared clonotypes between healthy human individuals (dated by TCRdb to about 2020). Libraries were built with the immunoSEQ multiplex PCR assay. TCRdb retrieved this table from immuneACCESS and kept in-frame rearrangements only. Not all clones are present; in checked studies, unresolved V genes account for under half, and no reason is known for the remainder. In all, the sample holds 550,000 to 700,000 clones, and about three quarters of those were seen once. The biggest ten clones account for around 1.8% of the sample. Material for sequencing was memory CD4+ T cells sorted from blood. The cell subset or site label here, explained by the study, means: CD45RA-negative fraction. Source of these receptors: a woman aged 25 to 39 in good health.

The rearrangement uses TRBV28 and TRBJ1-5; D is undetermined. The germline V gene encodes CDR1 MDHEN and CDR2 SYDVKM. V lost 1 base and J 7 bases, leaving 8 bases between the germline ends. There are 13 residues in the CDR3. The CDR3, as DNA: TGTGCCAGCAGTTTATTTGCTTCCCAGCCCCAGCATTTT. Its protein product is CASSLFASQPQHF.

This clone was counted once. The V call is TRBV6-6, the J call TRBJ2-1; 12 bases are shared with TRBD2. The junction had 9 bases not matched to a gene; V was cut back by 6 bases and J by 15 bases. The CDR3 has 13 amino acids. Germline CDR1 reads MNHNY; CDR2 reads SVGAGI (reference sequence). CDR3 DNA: TGTGCCAGCAGAGAGCGGACTAGCGGGAATCCGTTCTTC. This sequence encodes CASRERTSGNPFF.

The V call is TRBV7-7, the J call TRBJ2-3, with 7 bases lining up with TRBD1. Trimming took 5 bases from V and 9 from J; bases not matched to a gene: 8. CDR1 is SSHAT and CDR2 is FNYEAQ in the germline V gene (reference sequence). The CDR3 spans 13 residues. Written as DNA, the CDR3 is TGTGCCAGCAGCCTAGACAGGGAGTACACGCAGTATTTT. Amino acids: CASSLDREYTQYF.

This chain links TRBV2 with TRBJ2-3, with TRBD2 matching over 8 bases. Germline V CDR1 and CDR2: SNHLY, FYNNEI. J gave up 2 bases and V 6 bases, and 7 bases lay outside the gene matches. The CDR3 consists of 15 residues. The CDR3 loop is CASRLLAAHTDTQYF. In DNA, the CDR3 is TGTGCCAGCAGGTTACTAGCGGCCCACACAGATACGCAGTATTTT.

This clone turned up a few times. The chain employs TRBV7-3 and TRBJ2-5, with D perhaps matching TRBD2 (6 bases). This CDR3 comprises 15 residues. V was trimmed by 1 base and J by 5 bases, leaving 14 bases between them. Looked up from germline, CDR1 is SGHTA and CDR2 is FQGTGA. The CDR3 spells CASSLIGGSGETQYF. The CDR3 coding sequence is TGTGCCAGCAGCTTAATAGGTGGGAGCGGGGAGACCCAGTACTTC.

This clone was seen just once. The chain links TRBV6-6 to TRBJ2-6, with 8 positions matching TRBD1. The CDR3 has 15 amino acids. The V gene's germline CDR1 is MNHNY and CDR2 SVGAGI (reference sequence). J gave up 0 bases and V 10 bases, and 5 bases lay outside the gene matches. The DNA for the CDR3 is TGTGCCATCAGGACAGGGAGCTCTGGGGCCAACGTCCTGACTTTC. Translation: CAIRTGSSGANVLTF.

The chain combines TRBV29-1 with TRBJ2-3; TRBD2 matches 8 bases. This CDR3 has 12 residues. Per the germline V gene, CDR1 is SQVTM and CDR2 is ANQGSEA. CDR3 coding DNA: TGCGCGTCCCGGGAGGGCATAGATACGCAGTATTTT. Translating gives CASREGIDTQYF.

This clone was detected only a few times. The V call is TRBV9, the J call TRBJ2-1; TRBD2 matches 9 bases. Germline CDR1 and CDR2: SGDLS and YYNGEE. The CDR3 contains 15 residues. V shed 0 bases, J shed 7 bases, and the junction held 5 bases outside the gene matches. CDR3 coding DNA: TGTGCCAGCAGCGTAGTCTCTAGCGGGGATAATGAGCAGTTCTTC. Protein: CASSVVSSGDNEQFF.

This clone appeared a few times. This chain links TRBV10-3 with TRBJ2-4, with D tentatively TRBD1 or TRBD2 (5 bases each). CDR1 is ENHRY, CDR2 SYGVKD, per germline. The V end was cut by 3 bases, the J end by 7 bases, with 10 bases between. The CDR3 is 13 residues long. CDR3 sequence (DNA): TGTGCCATCAGTGATCCGGGACCCAACATTCAGTACTTC. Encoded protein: CAISDPGPNIQYF.

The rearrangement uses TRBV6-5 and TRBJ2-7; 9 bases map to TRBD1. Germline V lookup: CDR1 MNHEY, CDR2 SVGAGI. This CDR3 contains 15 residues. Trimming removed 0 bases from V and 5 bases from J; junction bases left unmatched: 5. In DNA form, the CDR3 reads TGTGCCAGCAGTTACTCCGGGACAGGGCTCCACGAGCAGTACTTC. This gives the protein CASSYSGTGLHEQYF.

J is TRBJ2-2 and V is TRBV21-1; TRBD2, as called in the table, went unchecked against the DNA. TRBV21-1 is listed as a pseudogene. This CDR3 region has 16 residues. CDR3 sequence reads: CASSRTGAGGRGELFF. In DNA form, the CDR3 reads TGTGCCAGCAGCAGAACAGGAGCGGGAGGGAGAGGGGAGCTGTTTTTT.

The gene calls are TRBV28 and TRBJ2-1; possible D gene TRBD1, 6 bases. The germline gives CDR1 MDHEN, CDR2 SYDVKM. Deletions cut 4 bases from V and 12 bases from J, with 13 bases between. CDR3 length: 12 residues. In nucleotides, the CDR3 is TGTGCCAGCAGTTCCCAGGGGTTAGCGCAGTTCTTC. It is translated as CASSSQGLAQFF.

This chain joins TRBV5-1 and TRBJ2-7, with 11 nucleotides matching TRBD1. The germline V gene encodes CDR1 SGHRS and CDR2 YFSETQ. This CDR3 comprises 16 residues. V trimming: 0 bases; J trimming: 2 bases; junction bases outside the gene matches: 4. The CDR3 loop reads CASSLDGTGGTYEQYF. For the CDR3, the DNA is TGCGCCAGCAGCTTGGATGGGACAGGGGGGACCTACGAGCAGTACTTC.

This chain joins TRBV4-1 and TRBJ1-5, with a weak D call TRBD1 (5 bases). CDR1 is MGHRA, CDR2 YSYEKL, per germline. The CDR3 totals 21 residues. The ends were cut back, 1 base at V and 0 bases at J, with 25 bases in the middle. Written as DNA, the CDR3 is TGCGCCAGCAGCCAAGGTCCCCGGTGGGGGGTCCCCTATTATAGCAATCAGCCCCAGCATTTT. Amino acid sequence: CASSQGPRWGVPYYSNQPQHF.

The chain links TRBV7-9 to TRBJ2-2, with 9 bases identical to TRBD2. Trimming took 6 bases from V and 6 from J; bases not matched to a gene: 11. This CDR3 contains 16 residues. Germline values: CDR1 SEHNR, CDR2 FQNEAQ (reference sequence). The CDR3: CASRPQDSGSAGELFF. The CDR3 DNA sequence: TGTGCCAGCAGGCCCCAGGATAGCGGGAGTGCCGGGGAGCTGTTTTTT.

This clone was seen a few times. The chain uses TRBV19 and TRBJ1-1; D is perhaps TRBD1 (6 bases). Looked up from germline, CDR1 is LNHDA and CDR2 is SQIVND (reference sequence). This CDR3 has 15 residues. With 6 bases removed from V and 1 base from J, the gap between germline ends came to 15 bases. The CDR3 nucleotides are TGTGCCAGTAGCACTCAACCGGGACAGAACACTGAAGCTTTCTTT. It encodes CASSTQPGQNTEAFF.

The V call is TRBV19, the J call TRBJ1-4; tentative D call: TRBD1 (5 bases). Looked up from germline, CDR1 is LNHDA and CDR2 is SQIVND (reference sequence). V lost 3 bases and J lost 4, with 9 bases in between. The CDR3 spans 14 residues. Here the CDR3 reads CASSIGTLNEKLFF. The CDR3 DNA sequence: TGTGCCAGTAGTATCGGGACTCTTAATGAAAAACTGTTTTTT. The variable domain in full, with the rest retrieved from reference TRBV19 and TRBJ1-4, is DGGITQSPKYLFRKEGQNVTLSCEQNLNHDAMYWYRQDPGQGLRLIYYSQIVNDFQKGDIAEGYSVSREKKESFPLTVTSAQKNPTAFYLCASSIGTLNEKLFFGSGTQLSVL.

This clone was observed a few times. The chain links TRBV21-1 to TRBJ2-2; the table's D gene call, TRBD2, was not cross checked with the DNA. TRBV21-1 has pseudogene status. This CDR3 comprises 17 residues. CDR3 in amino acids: CAIPGRLAGVVAGELFF. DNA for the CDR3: TGTGCCATTCCGGGGAGGCTAGCGGGAGTAGTGGCCGGGGAGCTGTTTTTT.

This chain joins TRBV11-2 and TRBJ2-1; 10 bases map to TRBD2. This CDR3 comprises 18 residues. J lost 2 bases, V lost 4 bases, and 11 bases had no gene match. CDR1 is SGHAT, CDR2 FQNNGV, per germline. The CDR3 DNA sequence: TGTGCCAGCAGCTCGGGAGGTAGCGGGAGGAGAACCTACAATGAGCAGTTCTTC. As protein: CASSSGGSGRRTYNEQFF.

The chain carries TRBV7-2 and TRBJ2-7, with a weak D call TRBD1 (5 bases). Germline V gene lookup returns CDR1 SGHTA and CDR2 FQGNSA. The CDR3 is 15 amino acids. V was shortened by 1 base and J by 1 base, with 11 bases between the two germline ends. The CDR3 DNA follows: TGTGCCAGCAGCTTAGTGTTTGCAGGGTCCTACGAGCAGTACTTC. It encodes CASSLVFAGSYEQYF.

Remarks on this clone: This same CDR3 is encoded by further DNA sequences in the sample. DNA for the CDR3: TGTGCCAGCAGCTACAGTAGCACAGATACGCAGTATTTT. Translating it yields CASSYSSTDTQYF. The V call is TRBV7-9, the J call TRBJ2-3; D is unclear. Trimming shortened V by 4 bases and J by 0 bases, and 5 bases separated the two germline ends. This CDR3 region has 13 residues. Germline V gives CDR1 SEHNR, CDR2 FQNEAQ (reference sequence).

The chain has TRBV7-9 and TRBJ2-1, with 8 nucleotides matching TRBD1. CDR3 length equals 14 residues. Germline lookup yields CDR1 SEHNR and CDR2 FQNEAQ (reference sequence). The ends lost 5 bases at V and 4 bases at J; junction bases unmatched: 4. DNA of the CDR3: TGTGCCAGCAGCCTGGACAGGGATTACAATGAGCAGTTCTTC. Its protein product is CASSLDRDYNEQFF.

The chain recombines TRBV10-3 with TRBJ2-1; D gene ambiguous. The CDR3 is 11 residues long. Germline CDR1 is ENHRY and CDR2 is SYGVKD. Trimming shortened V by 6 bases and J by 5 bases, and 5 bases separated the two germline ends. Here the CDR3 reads CAIRNNNEQFF. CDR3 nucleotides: TGTGCCATCAGAAATAACAATGAGCAGTTCTTC.